Following are 15 T cell receptor beta chains from one sample sequenced in a study of CD8+CD57+ T cells in acquired aplastic anemia. CDR3 and TCR beta VDJ profiling relied on a genomic DNA template. One entry per CDR3 protein, called by TCRdb with MiXCR from the reads. The sample holds around 190,000 distinct CDR3 sequences, over 60% seen once. Material for sequencing was sorted CD4+, CD8+, or CD8+CD57+ T cells (not recorded which) from PBMCs. The receptors shown here come from a human donor in good health.

This clonotype has just a few counts. This chain joins TRBV7-9 and TRBJ2-7; 8 bases line up with TRBD1. The CDR3 loop spans 14 amino acids. The V and J ends lost 7 bases and 3 bases, in that order; junction bases with no gene match: 8. CDR1 is SEHNR, CDR2 FQNEAQ, per germline (reference sequence). The CDR3 DNA sequence: TGTGCCAGCACGATGACAGGGGCAGGCTACGAGCAGTACTTC. Encoded protein: CASTMTGAGYEQYF.

This clonotype has a handful of counts. In this CDR3 the conserved last residue, phenylalanine or tryptophan, is missing, so a read error is likely. It is unclear where the CDR3 begins or ends on the DNA, so no DNA is shown, and the CDR3 is as TCRdb lists it. This chain connects TRBV4-2 to TRBJ2-7; the table's TRBD2 call for D was not verified on the DNA. Counting both end residues, the CDR3 totals 9 amino acids. Germline V lookup: CDR1 LGHNA, CDR2 YNFKEQ. CDR3 in amino acids: CASSPGLAG.

A note on this clonotype: A much larger clone is a single base away; this may be a read error. The chain links TRBV6-5 to TRBJ2-7; perhaps TRBD2 as D (5 bases). CDR3 length: 16 amino acids. The V gene's germline CDR1 is MNHEY and CDR2 SVGAGI. V lost 2 bases to trimming and J lost 0 bases, with 14 bases between them. This CDR3 is CASSYTHRELSYEQYF. The DNA for the CDR3 is TGTGCCAGCAGTTACACGCATAGGGAGCTCTCCTACGAGCAGTACTTC.

This rearrangement joins TRBV2 to TRBJ1-2, with D perhaps TRBD1 (5 bases). The CDR3 is 13 amino acids. In germline, CDR1 is SNHLY, CDR2 FYNNEI. V lost 6 bases to trimming and J lost 8 bases, with 16 bases between them. CDR3 sequence (DNA): TGTGCCAGCAGGCTACAGGATGCCGGGGGCTACACCTTC. Translating it yields CASRLQDAGGYTF.

The chain links TRBV7-9 to TRBJ1-5; D remains ambiguous. CDR3 length: 12 amino acids. Germline V CDR1 and CDR2: SEHNR, FQNEAQ (reference sequence). Trimming left V 1 base short and J 10 bases short, with 8 bases between. CDR3 nucleotide sequence: TGTGCCAGCAGCTTAGAGGGCGTCCCCCAGCATTTT. It is translated as CASSLEGVPQHF.

In this sample, this clonotype turned up many times. The J gene is TRBJ2-2, the V gene TRBV2; possible D gene TRBD2, 5 bases. Germline V lookup: CDR1 SNHLY, CDR2 FYNNEI. This CDR3 has 12 residues. V lost 6 bases and J 6 bases, leaving 8 bases between the germline ends. The CDR3 region has the DNA TGTGCCAGCAGCCACGGGGCCGGGGAGCTGTTTTTT. Residues: CASSHGAGELFF.

This clonotype was detected ten times or more. This chain connects TRBV7-8 to TRBJ1-5, with D unresolved. Germline V lookup: CDR1 SGHVS, CDR2 FQNEAQ. The CDR3 consists of 16 residues. V was trimmed by 1 base and J by 4 bases, leaving 14 bases between them. CDR3 protein: CASSLGVRGSNQPQHF. Written as DNA, the CDR3 is TGTGCCAGCAGCTTAGGTGTTCGGGGTTCGAATCAGCCCCAGCATTTT.

The chain recombines TRBV12-3 or TRBV12-4 with TRBJ1-2; a weak D match, TRBD1 (5 bases). Between the trimmed V and J ends, which lost 4 bases and 3 bases, there was a span of 21 bases. This CDR3 region has 17 residues. CDR3 residues: CASSSRMSGQGYYGYTF. CDR3 bases: TGTGCCAGCAGTTCACGGATGTCGGGTCAGGGCTACTATGGCTACACCTTC.

This clonotype was observed a single time. V usage is TRBV14 and J usage is TRBJ2-3, with 7 positions matching TRBD2. Germline V gene lookup returns CDR1 SGHDN and CDR2 FVKESK. V trimming: 0 bases; J trimming: 3 bases; junction bases outside the gene matches: 12. The CDR3 has 18 amino acids. In DNA, the CDR3 is TGTGCCAGCAGCCAAGATTTTGTTAACGGGGGAGGGACAGATACGCAGTATTTT. It encodes CASSQDFVNGGGTDTQYF.

This sequence joins TRBV19 and TRBJ1-1; tentatively, D is TRBD1 (5 bases). CDR1 LNHDA and CDR2 SQIVND come from the germline V gene (reference sequence). V was cut by 2 bases and J by 4 bases, with 17 bases left in between. The CDR3 length is 16 residues. The CDR3 reads CASSILSRGSGTEAFF. DNA of the CDR3: TGTGCCAGTAGTATATTGTCGAGGGGATCCGGCACTGAAGCTTTCTTT.

The DNA for the CDR3 is TGTGCCAGCAACGAGGATCAAGACTACGAGCAGTACTTC. Its translation is CASNEDQDYEQYF. V usage is TRBV5-6 and J usage is TRBJ2-7; D gene ambiguous. The germline CDR1 and CDR2 sequences are SGHDT and YYEEEE. The CDR3 has 13 residues. Trimming stripped 6 bases from V and 3 bases from J, with 13 bases between.

The J gene is TRBJ1-6, the V gene TRBV7-9, with D possibly matching TRBD1 (5 bases). This CDR3 region has 15 residues. The V end was cut by 1 base, the J end by 10 bases, with 14 bases between. Germline CDR1 reads SEHNR; CDR2 reads FQNEAQ (reference sequence). Here the CDR3 reads CASSLGSGTVSPLHF. The CDR3 DNA sequence: TGTGCCAGCAGCTTAGGCTCCGGGACCGTCTCACCCCTCCACTTT.

The chain is built from TRBV7-2 and TRBJ2-5, with 8 bases aligning to TRBD2. CDR1 and CDR2 from the germline V gene are SGHTA and FQGNSA. V shed 1 base, J shed 2 bases, and the junction held 6 bases outside the gene matches. The CDR3 contains 16 residues. The CDR3 spells CASSLDLSGMQETQYF. The DNA of the CDR3 is TGTGCCAGCAGCTTAGATCTTAGCGGGATGCAAGAGACCCAGTACTTC.

With respect to this clonotype: The junction departs from germline at one end; a sequencing error may be responsible. This chain uses TRBV9 with TRBJ2-5; TRBD2 might be the D (6 bases). CDR3 length equals 14 residues. Germline CDR1 is SGDLS and CDR2 is YYNGEE. CDR3: CASGVDGAGETQYF. The DNA of the CDR3 is TGTGCCAGCGGCGTAGATGGGGCGGGGGAGACCCAGTACTTC.

CDR3 sequence reads: CASSDRQGATGELFF. For the CDR3, the DNA is TGTGCCAGCAGCGATAGACAGGGGGCAACCGGGGAGCTGTTTTTT. The chain links TRBV6-1 to TRBJ2-2; 10 nucleotides agree with TRBD1. This CDR3 contains 15 residues. Germline loops: CDR1 MNHNS, CDR2 SASEGT. V shed 6 bases, J shed 5 bases, and the junction held 6 bases outside the gene matches.